This T cell receptor beta chain derives from a study of cytomegalovirus exposure and HLA in healthy donors. Study results and caveats: An ancestry cluster, one associated with Asian ancestry, reportedly showed fewer N-insertions than the roughly 700-donor mean in a later analysis. Later, an analysis found that common viral pathogens appeared to be linked with several of the most significant clusters. A later analysis revealed that TCR association rates differed between HLA loci, peaking at DRB1 and bottoming out at HLA-C.

Primers for the PCR totalled 60 Vbeta and 13 Jbeta. Sequenced by immunoSEQ multiplex PCR; TCRdb stores in-frame clones only, minus some. The table has approximately 120,000 clones, 75% to 85% seen once. The CDR3 is made up of 14 amino acids. With 4 bases clipped from V and 2 bases from J, the junction kept 3 bases outside the gene matches. Germline CDR1 and CDR2: SGHKS and YYEKEE (reference sequence). This clone was observed a handful of times. The antigen is undetermined. Sequenced material: PBMCs. The receptor was isolated from a woman aged 45-65 years in good health and CMV-seropositive. The chain couples TRBV5-5 to TRBJ2-7, with 10 positions matching TRBD2. In DNA, the CDR3 is TGTGCCAGCAGCCGTACTAGCGGGGCCTACGAGCAGTACTTC. This gives the protein CASSRTSGAYEQYF.